Listed here are 22 T cell receptor beta chains from one sample, sequenced in a study of T cells in localized non-small cell lung cancer. Profiled with immunoSEQ multiplex PCR; TCRdb holds only in-frame clones, not every one. This sample carries roughly 77,000 clones, 88% of them seen once, and the ten largest clones take approximately 22%. The sequences come from peripheral blood, collected before any cancer treatment. These receptor sequences come from a woman aged 35 to 69 with stage I squamous cell lung carcinoma.

V is TRBV9 and J is TRBJ1-1; a weak D match, TRBD1 (6 bases). V was shortened by 7 bases and J by 4 bases, with 17 bases between the two germline ends. The CDR3 totals 14 residues. The germline CDR1 and CDR2 sequences are SGDLS and YYNGEE. CDR3 sequence (DNA): TGTGCCAGCTCCCCCGGGGGCTTGGTCACTGAAGCTTTCTTT. Its protein is CASSPGGLVTEAFF.

CDR3 bases: TGTGCCAGCAATACCGCTACCGGGACAGGGTGGAATCAGCCCCAGCATTTT. Its translation is CASNTATGTGWNQPQHF. The V call is TRBV2, the J call TRBJ1-5, with 9 bases that match TRBD1. CDR3 length: 17 residues. Germline assignment: CDR1 SNHLY and CDR2 FYNNEI. The junction had 14 bases not matched to a gene; V was cut back by 7 bases and J by 4 bases.

The gene calls are TRBV15 and TRBJ1-2; no definite D call. The CDR3 contains 15 residues. V gave up 0 bases and J gave up 4 bases, with 12 bases separating them. Germline V CDR1 and CDR2: LNHNV, YYDKDF (reference sequence). CDR3 bases: TGTGCCACCAGCAGAGATATAGCTGAAAGCTATGGCTACACCTTC. Protein sequence: CATSRDIAESYGYTF.

In DNA, the CDR3 is TGTGCCAGCAGCCGGGATGAACATGGCTACACCTTC. It translates to CASSRDEHGYTF. The chain joins TRBV7-9 to TRBJ1-2; no clear D. V lost 5 bases and J 6 bases, leaving 10 bases between the germline ends. CDR1 and CDR2 (germline): SEHNR, FQNEAQ (reference sequence). The CDR3 extends over 12 amino acids.

The table lists this clone with a count of one. The chain has TRBV5-4 and TRBJ2-7, with D possibly being TRBD1 (6 bases). V dropped 0 bases and J dropped 7 bases, with 17 bases sitting between them. The germline CDR1 and CDR2 sequences are SGHNT and YYREEE (reference sequence). This CDR3 comprises 15 residues. CDR3 sequence (DNA): TGTGCCAGCAGCTTGGGGCACATGGGGGCTGGTGAGCAGTACTTC. This translates into CASSLGHMGAGEQYF.

CDR3 DNA: TGTGCCAGCAGTGAAGGGGGGGGCACTGAAGCTTTCTTT. Translating gives CASSEGGGTEAFF. The V gene is TRBV2, the J gene TRBJ1-1, with D tentatively TRBD1 (5 bases). The CDR3 contains 13 residues. The V gene lost 1 base and the J gene lost 4 bases, with 7 bases spanning the gap. Germline loops: CDR1 SNHLY, CDR2 FYNNEI.

This sequence joins TRBV19 and TRBJ2-7, with a weak D call TRBD1 (5 bases). This CDR3 is built from 13 residues. Trimming shortened V by 5 bases and J by 4 bases, and 12 bases separated the two germline ends. The germline V gene encodes CDR1 LNHDA and CDR2 SQIVND (reference sequence). CDR3 DNA sequence: TGTGCCAGTAGTGAACAGGTGGGGTACGAGCAGTACTTC. It is translated as CASSEQVGYEQYF.

The J gene is TRBJ2-3, the V gene TRBV15; D gene uncertain. The CDR3 consists of 14 residues. Germline CDR1 LNHNV, CDR2 YYDKDF (reference sequence). The V end was cut by 1 base, the J end by 3 bases, with 8 bases between. The CDR3 DNA sequence: TGTGCCACCAGCAGAGTGGGTAGAACAGATACGCAGTATTTT. This gives the protein CATSRVGRTDTQYF.

V and J are TRBV4-1 and TRBJ1-2, with D unclear. V gave up 1 base and J gave up 4 bases, with 16 bases separating them. Germline CDR1 MGHRA, CDR2 YSYEKL. The CDR3 contains 16 residues. The CDR3 sequence: CASSQVTGGGFYGYTF. CDR3 DNA: TGCGCCAGCAGCCAAGTGACGGGAGGTGGGTTCTATGGCTACACCTTC.

The gene calls are TRBV4-1 and TRBJ1-1, with 8 bases matching TRBD1. CDR3 length equals 18 residues. After removal of 2 bases from V and 3 bases from J, the junction contained 14 bases not matched to a gene. The V gene's germline CDR1 is MGHRA and CDR2 YSYEKL. CDR3 coding DNA: TGCGCCAGCAGCCAATACTCGACAGGGGATAGTAGGTACACTGAAGCTTTCTTT. This gives the protein CASSQYSTGDSRYTEAFF.

This chain uses TRBV27 with TRBJ1-1, with D hard to call. The ends were cut back, 10 bases at V and 3 bases at J, with 15 bases in the middle. The CDR3 runs 13 residues. In germline, CDR1 is MNHEY, CDR2 SMNVEV (reference sequence). CDR3 region: CATQLQRDTEAFF. CDR3 sequence (DNA): TGTGCCACCCAGCTTCAGAGGGACACTGAAGCTTTCTTT.

The chain is built from TRBV5-1 and TRBJ1-5; no clear D. The CDR3 has 13 residues. Germline V gene lookup returns CDR1 SGHRS and CDR2 YFSETQ. V lost 0 bases to trimming and J lost 6 bases, with 7 bases between them. CDR3 nucleotides: TGCGCCAGCAGCTTGGGTCCGGGTCAGCCCCAGCATTTT. This codes for CASSLGPGQPQHF.

The CDR3 is CARSLRQHSNQPQHF. The CDR3 nucleotides are TGTGCCAGAAGCTTAAGGCAACATAGCAATCAGCCCCAGCATTTT. The J gene is TRBJ1-5, the V gene TRBV7-5. TRBV7-5 has pseudogene status. CDR3 length equals 15 residues.

This clone was detected only once. The V and J genes are TRBV9 and TRBJ2-1, with 7 bases aligning to TRBD2. The junction had 6 bases not matched to a gene; V was cut back by 0 bases and J by 9 bases. The CDR3 runs 14 residues. Germline V gives CDR1 SGDLS, CDR2 YYNGEE. Here the CDR3 reads CASSVVGGFGEQFF. DNA of the CDR3: TGTGCCAGCAGCGTAGTGGGGGGGTTCGGTGAGCAGTTCTTC.

This chain joins TRBV7-2 and TRBJ1-2; the D is unclear. Looked up from germline, CDR1 is SGHTA and CDR2 is FQGNSA. CDR3 length: 12 residues. V lost 3 bases and J 6 bases, leaving 8 bases between the germline ends. The chain's CDR3 is CASSFLGNGYTF. The CDR3 region has the DNA TGTGCCAGCAGCTTTTTGGGGAATGGCTACACCTTC. The whole variable domain, remainder taken from reference TRBV7-2 and TRBJ1-2, is GAGVSQSPSNKVTEKGKDVELRCDPISGHTALYWYRQSLGQGLEFLIYFQGNSAPDKSGLPSDRFSAERTGGSVSTLTIQRTQQEDSAVYLCASSFLGNGYTFGSGTRLTVV.

For the CDR3, the DNA is TGTGCCAGCAGGTCATTAAACATTCAGTACTTC. Protein: CASRSLNIQYF. The V gene is TRBV27, the J gene TRBJ2-4; no clear D gene. The CDR3 length is 11 residues. V lost 6 bases to trimming and J lost 6 bases, with 6 bases between them. Germline CDR1 and CDR2: MNHEY and SMNVEV (reference sequence).

The table lists this clone with a count of one. V is TRBV6-5 and J is TRBJ1-1, with a possible D match to TRBD1 (6 bases). Trimming shortened V by 5 bases and J by 4 bases, and 14 bases separated the two germline ends. The length of the CDR3 is 14 residues. Germline CDR1 and CDR2: MNHEY and SVGAGI. Here the CDR3 reads CASSRLGGATEAFF. CDR3 bases: TGTGCCAGCAGTAGGCTTGGGGGGGCCACTGAAGCTTTCTTT.

This chain joins TRBV4-2 and TRBJ1-3, with D maybe TRBD1 (5 bases). The germline gives CDR1 LGHNA, CDR2 YNFKEQ. The V gene lost 2 bases and the J gene lost 1 base, with 9 bases spanning the gap. This CDR3 has 15 amino acids. CDR3 in DNA: TGTGCCAGCAGCCAACCAGGGAATTCTGGAAACACCATATATTTT. It translates to CASSQPGNSGNTIYF.

The V and J genes are TRBV27 and TRBJ1-2; the D gene is possibly TRBD1 (6 bases). The CDR3 runs 15 residues. Trimming removed 5 bases from V and 5 bases from J, with 18 bases in between. Germline assignment: CDR1 MNHEY and CDR2 SMNVEV (reference sequence). CDR3 region: CASSPRGGGWYGYTF. The CDR3 DNA follows: TGTGCCAGCAGTCCCCGGGGCGGGGGCTGGTATGGCTACACCTTC.

The rearrangement uses TRBV4-1 and TRBJ1-1; 8 positions match TRBD1. This CDR3 region has 16 residues. Trimming took 4 bases from V and 5 from J; bases not matched to a gene: 12. The V gene's germline CDR1 is MGHRA and CDR2 YSYEKL. CDR3 DNA sequence: TGCGCCAGCAGCCCGGGTCTCAGCAGGGGGCGGACTGAAGCTTTCTTT. Its translation is CASSPGLSRGRTEAFF.

This chain joins TRBV5-6 and TRBJ1-2; TRBD1 matches at 9 bases. V gave up 4 bases and J gave up 3 bases; unmatched junction bases: 10. The CDR3 runs 16 residues. Germline CDR1 SGHDT, CDR2 YYEEEE. The CDR3 is CASSPRTGAGDYGYTF. The DNA for the CDR3 is TGTGCCAGCAGCCCTAGGACAGGGGCTGGGGACTATGGCTACACCTTC.

The chain carries TRBV9 and TRBJ2-5, with a possible D match to TRBD2 (6 bases). CDR3 length equals 16 residues. Per germline, CDR1 SGDLS and CDR2 YYNGEE. Trimming took 3 bases from V and 2 from J, leaving 17 bases between them. CDR3 in amino acids: CASSGLPGLIQETQYF. CDR3 coding DNA: TGTGCCAGCAGCGGATTACCGGGACTGATACAAGAGACCCAGTACTTC.